This T cell receptor beta chain was documented in a study of vaccination and CD4 T cells after COVID-19. To note about this clonotype: Its antigen is currently unknown.

Treatment in this sample: approximately 9-day PBMC culture with coronavirus spike peptide pools or control peptides (ViraFEST assay). ViraFEST used peptide pools to expand antigen-specific T cells and subsequently sequenced their TCRs. The Oncomine TCR Beta short-read assay generated sequence data from the DNA of cultured CD4+ T cells. TCRdb re-called the PCR reads with MiXCR, one entry per CDR3 protein. The sample contains more than 9,000 distinct CDR3 sequences, about 50% of which appear only once. This TCR derives from a human donor who had recovered from COVID-19. Sequencing was performed on CD4+ T cells from blood, cultured in vitro.

The CDR3 DNA sequence: TGTGCCAGCAGTCCCGACGGGTTCTATGGCTACACCTTC. It is translated as CASSPDGFYGYTF. This chain joins TRBV6-4 and TRBJ1-2; D not certain. The CDR3 is 13 amino acids. Trimming removed 5 bases from V and 4 bases from J, with 11 bases in between. CDR1 and CDR2 from the germline V gene are MRHNA and SNTAGT.